The sequence of this TCR beta chain was determined in a study of CD8+ T cells in alopecia areata. In the study overall: The tofacitinib course ran for 6 to 18 months and was followed by 6 months off drug. General study results and limits: Patients showed less clear TCR sequence sharing than mice, possibly partly because of HLA diversity. Scalp sequencing also captures normal skin's resident alphabeta T cells.

Germline CDR1 reads SEHNR; CDR2 reads FQNEAQ (reference sequence). J was trimmed by 8 bases and V by 4 bases; bases with no gene match: 22. The CDR3 runs 18 residues. Isolated RNA was reverse transcribed into cDNA used as the sequencing template. Measured with immunoSEQ multiplex PCR; TCRdb has only the in-frame clones, and not every one. The sample holds 160,000 or so clones, roughly 70% seen once. This clone has just one count. Antigen: not known. The J gene is TRBJ1-2, the V gene TRBV7-9; TRBD1 matches at 7 bases. The sequencing here drew on CD8+ T cells sorted from blood, taken at week 0. This receptor was taken from a human donor with alopecia areata. CDR3 amino acids: CASSSPSSDRRERGGYTF. CDR3 coding DNA: TGTGCCAGCAGCTCCCCTAGCTCGGACAGGAGAGAAAGGGGAGGCTACACCTTC.